The present TCR beta chain was sequenced within a study of blood T cell repertoires in COVID-19. As for the study in general: PBMCs, B-cell-depleted T cells, or T cells provided the cDNA or gDNA that made up the material.

The V and J ends lost 5 bases and 0 bases respectively, with 11 bases between them. This CDR3 has 14 residues. Germline V lookup: CDR1 MDHEN, CDR2 SYDVKM. TCRdb's table, derived via immunoSEQ multiplex PCR, lists solely in-frame clones and lacks some. The sample carries just under 65,000 clones, about 76% recorded once. The clonotype originates from a woman of 80 years or more with acute or convalescent COVID-19. The rearrangement uses TRBV28 and TRBJ2-7, with D perhaps TRBD2 (6 bases). The specimen sequenced was peripheral blood. CDR3 DNA sequence: TGTGCCAGCAGTGTGGGGGGACGCTCCTACGAGCAGTACTTC. This sequence encodes CASSVGGRSYEQYF.